The 28 T cell receptor beta chains below come from one sample, sequenced in a study of cytomegalovirus exposure and HLA in healthy donors. Both 60 Vbeta primers and 13 Jbeta primers went into the PCR. Profiling relied on immunoSEQ multiplex PCR, and the TCRdb table lists in-frame clones only, not all of them. The sample records about 160,000 clones, around 79% being singletons. Source material: PBMCs. The source is a female donor in good health and CMV-seronegative.

The CDR3 bases are TGTGCCAGCAGTGTAGCGGGAGCGGTCTACAATGAGCAGTTCTTC. Protein: CASSVAGAVYNEQFF. The V call is TRBV28, the J call TRBJ2-1; 9 bases map to TRBD2. The V and J ends lost 5 bases and 3 bases, in that order; junction bases with no gene match: 5. The CDR3 spans 15 residues. Looked up from germline, CDR1 is MDHEN and CDR2 is SYDVKM.

V and J are TRBV29-1 and TRBJ2-2; 8 nucleotides agree with TRBD2. In germline, CDR1 is SQVTM, CDR2 ANQGSEA. With 5 bases clipped from V and 2 bases from J, the junction kept 10 bases outside the gene matches. The CDR3 runs to 16 residues. CDR3 residues: CSVLSGEGKNTGELFF. CDR3 nucleotide sequence: TGCAGCGTTCTTAGCGGGGAGGGAAAAAACACCGGGGAGCTGTTTTTT.

The chain has TRBV10-3 and TRBJ2-1; TRBD1 matches 9 bases. J lost 6 bases, V lost 2 bases, and 5 bases had no gene match. The CDR3 has 15 amino acids. The V gene's germline CDR1 is ENHRY and CDR2 SYGVKD. The CDR3 loop is CAISEVQGAFNEQFF. The CDR3, as DNA: TGTGCCATCAGTGAGGTACAGGGGGCTTTCAATGAGCAGTTCTTC.

CDR3 protein: CASTEGQGTNQPQHF. CDR3 coding DNA: TGTGCCAGCACGGAGGGGCAGGGCACCAATCAGCCCCAGCATTTT. The gene calls are TRBV6-1 and TRBJ1-5; D is perhaps TRBD1 (5 bases). Trimming took 7 bases from V and 3 from J, leaving 16 bases between them. This CDR3 has 15 residues. Germline CDR1 MNHNS, CDR2 SASEGT.

This sequence joins TRBV6-6 and TRBJ1-2; D is perhaps TRBD1 (5 bases). V lost 5 bases, J lost 6 bases, and 16 bases lay in between. This CDR3 is 14 amino acids long. Germline CDR1 reads MNHNY; CDR2 reads SVGAGI (reference sequence). Here the CDR3 reads CASSPGGFSHGYTF. CDR3 in DNA: TGTGCCAGCAGTCCCGGGGGGTTCTCCCATGGCTACACCTTC.

V is TRBV18 and J is TRBJ1-1; 9 bases agree with TRBD1. V lost 3 bases to trimming and J lost 4 bases; unmatched junction nucleotides: 3. The CDR3 is made up of 14 amino acids. Germline V gene data show CDR1 as KGHSH and CDR2 as LQKENI. Here the CDR3 reads CASSPTGGATEAFF. The DNA for the CDR3 is TGTGCCAGCTCACCGACAGGGGGTGCCACTGAAGCTTTCTTT.

This clone was observed a single time. Other DNA sequences in this sample translate to the same CDR3. This rearrangement joins TRBV28 to TRBJ2-7; 9 nucleotides align to TRBD1. J was trimmed by 5 bases and V by 6 bases; bases with no gene match: 8. Germline loops: CDR1 MDHEN, CDR2 SYDVKM. This CDR3 spans 14 amino acids. CDR3 DNA sequence: TGTGCCAGCAGCGCCGGGACAGGGAAAAACGAGCAGTACTTC. Protein sequence: CASSAGTGKNEQYF.

The J gene is TRBJ2-1, the V gene TRBV2; 13 bases are a match to TRBD2. The CDR3 runs 15 residues. CDR1 and CDR2 (germline): SNHLY, FYNNEI. V was pared by 6 bases and J by 9 bases, with 8 bases of the junction left unmatched. The CDR3 spells CASRGLAGPAGEQFF. In nucleotides, the CDR3 is TGTGCCAGCAGGGGACTAGCGGGACCTGCCGGTGAGCAGTTCTTC.

This clone was recorded only once. The chain links TRBV29-1 to TRBJ1-2, with D unclear. This CDR3 is 13 amino acids long. Trimming stripped 0 bases from V and 8 bases from J, with 13 bases between. From germline, CDR1 is SQVTM and CDR2 ANQGSEA. The CDR3 loop reads CSVEEREGGGYTF. The CDR3 bases are TGCAGCGTTGAAGAACGTGAGGGCGGCGGCTACACCTTC. Using reference TRBV29-1 and TRBJ1-2 for the parts outside the CDR3, the full variable domain is SAVISQKPSRDICQRGTSLTIQCQVDSQVTMMFWYRQQPGQSLTLIATANQGSEATYESGFVIDKFPISRPNLTFSTLTVSNMSPEDSSIYLCSVEEREGGGYTFGSGTRLTVV.

This clone was seen a few times. Other DNA sequences within the sample encode an identical CDR3. CDR3 nucleotide sequence: TGTGCCAGCAAATCCAAGGGGGCCGTCTATGGCTACACCTTC. This gives the protein CASKSKGAVYGYTF. The chain is built from TRBV25-1 and TRBJ1-2, with 7 bases that match TRBD1. This CDR3 comprises 14 residues. J was trimmed by 4 bases and V by 7 bases; bases with no gene match: 9. Per the germline V gene, CDR1 is MGHDK and CDR2 is SYGVNS.

This clone occurred a few times. The CDR3 is CASSLFGRAGDEQYF. The CDR3 bases are TGTGCCAGCAGCTTGTTCGGGAGGGCCGGAGACGAGCAGTACTTC. The chain has TRBV5-8 and TRBJ2-7, with TRBD2 matching 8 bases. The ends lost 1 base at V and 5 bases at J; junction bases unmatched: 8. The CDR3 runs 15 residues. CDR1 SGHTS and CDR2 YDEGEE come from the germline V gene.

This clone was seen only a few times. The chain uses TRBV2 and TRBJ2-7, with a weak D call TRBD1 (5 bases). CDR1 and CDR2 (germline): SNHLY, FYNNEI. The V end lost 3 bases, the J end lost 2 bases, and 8 bases lay between the germline ends. CDR3 size: 13 residues. CDR3 bases: TGTGCCAGCAGTGAGACAGTGACCTACGAGCAGTACTTC. This gives the protein CASSETVTYEQYF.

The rearrangement uses TRBV12-5 and TRBJ2-7; D gene uncertain. CDR1 and CDR2 (germline): LGHNT, FRNRAP. This CDR3 contains 10 residues. Trimming pared 8 bases from V and 5 bases from J, leaving 7 bases between. The CDR3 coding sequence is TGTGCTAGTCTACCCAACGAGCAGTACTTC. Protein: CASLPNEQYF.

V is TRBV7-2 and J is TRBJ2-4; TRBD1 matches at 9 bases. V dropped 0 bases and J dropped 0; count of bases not matched to a gene: 6. The CDR3 is 18 amino acids. Germline lookup yields CDR1 SGHTA and CDR2 FQGNSA. For the CDR3, the DNA is TGTGCCAGCAGCTTAGCACAGGGGGCCACTCTAGCCAAAAACATTCAGTACTTC. Translated: CASSLAQGATLAKNIQYF.

The chain joins TRBV9 to TRBJ1-1; possible D gene TRBD1, 6 bases. Germline V gives CDR1 SGDLS, CDR2 YYNGEE. The ends were cut back, 0 bases at V and 4 bases at J, with 10 bases in the middle. This CDR3 has 14 amino acids. CDR3 sequence reads: CASSVEGDGTEAFF. The DNA of the CDR3 is TGTGCCAGCAGCGTAGAGGGGGACGGCACTGAAGCTTTCTTT. Together with reference TRBV9 and TRBJ1-1, the CDR3 gives the full variable domain: DSGVTQTPKHLITATGQRVTLRCSPRSGDLSVYWYQQSLDQGLQFLIQYYNGEERAKGNILERFSAQQFPDLHSELNLSSLELGDSALYFCASSVEGDGTEAFFGQGTRLTVV.

The chain has TRBV2 and TRBJ1-4; D is undetermined. The CDR3 covers 14 residues. V was cut by 10 bases and J by 10 bases, with 22 bases left in between. Germline V lookup: CDR1 SNHLY, CDR2 FYNNEI. For the CDR3, the DNA is TGTGCCACTTTAGCGACCCACTCTGGAGGAAAACTGTTTTTT. Encoded protein: CATLATHSGGKLFF. Full variable domain (rest looked up from reference TRBV2 and TRBJ1-4): EPEVTQTPSHQVTQMGQEVILRCVPISNHLYFYWYRQILGQKVEFLVSFYNNEISEKSEIFDDQFSVERPDGSNFTLKIRSTKLEDSAMYFCATLATHSGGKLFFGSGTQLSVL.

The rearrangement uses TRBV15 and TRBJ2-7; D might be TRBD2 (6 bases). Germline CDR1 LNHNV, CDR2 YYDKDF (reference sequence). Trimming stripped 1 base from V and 3 bases from J, with 13 bases between. This CDR3 region has 15 residues. CDR3 in amino acids: CATSRGFGEVYEQYF. CDR3 sequence (DNA): TGTGCCACCAGCAGAGGCTTCGGGGAGGTCTACGAGCAGTACTTC. Combining the CDR3 with reference TRBV15 and TRBJ2-7 gives the whole variable domain DAMVIQNPRYQVTQFGKPVTLSCSQTLNHNVMYWYQQKSSQAPKLLFHYYDKDFNNEADTPDNFQSRRPNTSFCFLDIRSPGLGDTAMYLCATSRGFGEVYEQYFGPGTRLTVT.

The chain recombines TRBV7-2 with TRBJ2-7; 16 bases map to TRBD2. Germline trimming cut 5 bases from V and 3 bases from J; bases unmatched to any gene: 10. Germline assignment: CDR1 SGHTA and CDR2 FQGNSA. CDR3 length: 18 residues. The CDR3 DNA reads TGTGCCAGCAGCCCTCCACCCGGGACTAGCGGGAGGGTCTACGAGCAGTACTTC. It translates to CASSPPPGTSGRVYEQYF.

In this sample, this clone turned up once. The chain links TRBV27 to TRBJ2-6; tentative D call: TRBD2 (5 bases). Germline V lookup: CDR1 MNHEY, CDR2 SMNVEV (reference sequence). The CDR3 totals 15 residues. V was trimmed by 3 bases and J by 4 bases, leaving 10 bases between them. As DNA, the CDR3 is TGTGCCAGCAGTTTCTTGGGGAGCGGGGCCAACGTCCTGACTTTC. Its translation: CASSFLGSGANVLTF.

The J gene is TRBJ1-2, the V gene TRBV7-2, with TRBD1 as a possible D gene (5 bases). Trimming cost V 5 bases and J 4 bases, with 14 bases left between them. CDR3 length: 14 residues. Germline V lookup: CDR1 SGHTA, CDR2 FQGNSA. The CDR3 nucleotides read TGTGCCAGCAGCCCCGCGAGGGGAGGCTATGGCTACACCTTC. Its protein product is CASSPARGGYGYTF.

The V and J genes are TRBV29-1 and TRBJ1-2; TRBD1 is a possible D gene (6 bases). Trimming pared 5 bases from V and 7 bases from J, leaving 17 bases between. Germline V lookup: CDR1 SQVTM, CDR2 ANQGSEA. The CDR3 sequence is 13 residues long. CDR3 amino acids: CSVKAGAEGGYTF. The CDR3 DNA sequence: TGCAGCGTTAAGGCGGGGGCAGAGGGTGGCTACACCTTC.

The V call is TRBV7-8, the J call TRBJ2-7; the D gene is possibly TRBD1 (6 bases). The CDR3 consists of 16 residues. The V end was cut by 0 bases, the J end by 6 bases, with 18 bases between. Germline-derived CDR1 and CDR2 are SGHVS and FQNEAQ. CDR3: CASSLARILQGSEQYF. The CDR3 bases are TGTGCCAGCAGCTTAGCCAGGATACTACAGGGAAGCGAGCAGTACTTC.

The rearrangement links TRBV29-1 to TRBJ2-1; TRBD2 agrees at 16 bases. In germline, CDR1 is SQVTM, CDR2 ANQGSEA. Unmatched junction bases numbered 13, after V lost 4 bases and J lost 10 bases. The CDR3 totals 17 residues. The CDR3 sequence is CSVAPPGTSGGAGEQFF. The CDR3 DNA reads TGCAGCGTTGCGCCCCCCGGGACTAGCGGGGGGGCAGGGGAGCAGTTCTTC.

The J gene is TRBJ2-2, the V gene TRBV4-1; 8 bases match TRBD2. Looked up from germline, CDR1 is MGHRA and CDR2 is YSYEKL. The CDR3 has 15 residues. J gave up 8 bases and V 2 bases, and 7 bases lay outside the gene matches. The DNA of the CDR3 is TGCGCCAGCAGCCAAACGGGGGGGGCCGCTGGGGAGCTGTTTTTT. Protein: CASSQTGGAAGELFF.

The V and J genes are TRBV27 and TRBJ2-2, with 7 bases fitting TRBD1. This CDR3 is built from 17 residues. CDR1 and CDR2 (germline): MNHEY, SMNVEV (reference sequence). V gave up 3 bases and J gave up 4 bases; unmatched junction bases: 11. The CDR3 sequence is CASSFHIPTGSTGELFF. In DNA form, the CDR3 reads TGTGCCAGCAGTTTTCACATTCCGACAGGGAGCACCGGGGAGCTGTTTTTT.

This clone was counted only a few times. CDR3 in amino acids: CASKPKGSGNEKLFF. As DNA, the CDR3 is TGCGCCAGCAAACCCAAAGGGTCGGGGAATGAAAAACTGTTTTTT. This chain uses TRBV5-1 with TRBJ1-4, with D unresolved. The germline CDR1 and CDR2 sequences are SGHRS and YFSETQ. The CDR3 has 15 residues. V lost 6 bases to trimming and J lost 5 bases, with 17 bases between them.

The gene calls are TRBV4-2 and TRBJ1-5, with D possibly being TRBD1 (6 bases). Trimming shortened V by 4 bases and J by 2 bases, and 12 bases separated the two germline ends. The CDR3 has 15 amino acids. Germline V gene sequence: CDR1 LGHNA, CDR2 YNFKEQ. CDR3 DNA sequence: TGTGCCAGCAGCCCCAGGGGTGGGGGCAATCAGCCCCAGCATTTT. This gives the protein CASSPRGGGNQPQHF.

On this clone itself: Within the sample, other DNA sequences also encode this same CDR3. The J gene is TRBJ1-1, the V gene TRBV2; the D is unclear. V dropped 6 bases and J dropped 1 base, with 9 bases sitting between them. Looked up from germline, CDR1 is SNHLY and CDR2 is FYNNEI. The CDR3 contains 13 residues. The DNA of the CDR3 is TGTGCCAGCAGCTCACAGAAGAACACTGAAGCTTTCTTT. The encoded protein is CASSSQKNTEAFF.